This is a list of T cell receptor beta chains from one sample in a study of T cells in Graves' hyperthyroidism and ophthalmopathy. MiXCR was run by TCRdb on the multiplex PCR reads, yielding one entry per CDR3 protein. The sample records 500,000 to 650,000 distinct CDR3 sequences, roughly 15% being singletons. Sequences were obtained from blood. The receptor set was obtained from a woman aged 45 to 65 with Graves' ophthalmopathy. Each CDR3 is given with its conserved first and last residue. D genes are given only for firm matches. The size of a clone is reported for some rows only, either as once, few or many, or as a class for expanded clones.

clone_size j_call v_call d_call cdr3_aa cdr3_nt
many TRBJ2-1 TRBV6-2/TRBV6-3 - CASSSHIARIYNEQFF TGTGCCAGCAGTTCTCATATAGCGAGGATATACAATGAGCAGTTCTTC
few TRBJ2-2 TRBV9 - CASSPLRVGTGELFF TGTGCCAGCAGCCCCCTCAGGGTTGGCACCGGGGAGCTGTTTTTT
many TRBJ2-7 TRBV28 - CASSFLNAGSSYEQYF TGTGCCAGCAGTTTCCTTAATGCAGGGAGCTCCTACGAGCAGTACTTC
- TRBJ1-6 TRBV9 - CASSRERGDTPLHF TGTGCCAGCAGCCGCGAGAGGGGAGACACACCCCTCCACTTT
- TRBJ2-4 TRBV29-1 - CSVDGPGKNIQYF TGCAGCGTTGACGGCCCGGGTAAAAACATTCAGTACTTC
many TRBJ2-1 TRBV7-2 - CASSLQSGYNEQFF TGTGCCAGCAGCTTACAGTCTGGATACAATGAGCAGTTCTTC
many TRBJ2-1 TRBV20-1 TRBD1 CSAKTGYNEQFF TGCAGTGCTAAGACAGGGTACAATGAGCAGTTCTTC
many TRBJ2-7 TRBV28 - CASSLTISAYEQYF TGTGCCAGCAGTTTAACTATTAGCGCCTACGAGCAGTACTTC
few TRBJ1-5 TRBV20-1 TRBD1 CSARKTGTGNNQPQHF TGCAGTGCTAGAAAAACCGGGACAGGGAACAATCAGCCCCAGCATTTT
- TRBJ2-7 TRBV28 - CASSPTTVPVGEQYF TGTGCCAGCAGTCCGACGACAGTCCCGGTGGGGGAGCAGTACTTC
- TRBJ1-1 TRBV5-1 TRBD1 CASSLRTGGRAFF TGCGCCAGCAGCTTACGGACAGGGGGGAGAGCTTTCTTT
many TRBJ2-3 TRBV30 - CAWSKWDNRDTQYF TGTGCCTGGAGTAAGTGGGACAACCGGGATACGCAGTATTTT
many TRBJ2-7 TRBV6-6 TRBD2 CASSYSMGLAGFEQYF TGTGCCAGCAGTTACTCGATGGGACTAGCGGGATTCGAGCAGTACTTC
- TRBJ2-1 TRBV6-2/TRBV6-3 TRBD2 CASSKFTSGTKNEQFF TGTGCCAGCAGCAAATTTACTAGCGGGACGAAAAATGAGCAGTTCTTC
- TRBJ1-2 TRBV6-1 - CASRAGTSYGYTF TGTGCCAGCAGAGCCGGGACAAGTTACGGCTACACCTTC
- TRBJ2-3 TRBV20-1 TRBD2 CSARDTSSGSSTDTQYF TGCAGTGCTAGAGATACGTCTAGCGGGAGTAGCACAGATACGCAGTATTTT
- TRBJ1-4 TRBV4-1 - CASSQVGQGGEKLFF TGCGCCAGCAGCCAAGTCGGGCAGGGCGGTGAAAAACTGTTTTTT
- TRBJ2-7 TRBV18 - CASSPNREAPYEQYF TGTGCCAGCTCACCTAACAGGGAGGCCCCCTACGAGCAGTACTTC
few TRBJ1-5 TRBV9 TRBD1 CASSGQGQEPQHF TGTGCCAGCAGCGGACAGGGGCAGGAGCCCCAGCATTTT
- TRBJ2-5 TRBV5-1 - CASRSGPQETQYF TGCGCCAGCCGGAGCGGCCCACAAGAGACCCAGTACTTC
few TRBJ2-4 TRBV7-9 TRBD1 CASSRGQGFAPGHLIAKNIQYF TGTGCCAGCAGCCGGGGACAGGGGTTTGCCCCTGGTCACCTAATAGCCAAAAACATTCAGTACTTC
many TRBJ2-3 TRBV27 - CASIRRGQGMGSDTQYF TGTGCCAGCATTCGCAGGGGCCAGGGGATGGGGTCAGATACGCAGTATTTT
many TRBJ2-3 TRBV7-9 - CASSLGRLGGTDTQYF TGTGCCAGCAGCTTGGGCCGCCTGGGAGGCACAGATACGCAGTATTTT
many TRBJ2-3 TRBV3-1 - CASSRPLGDTQYF TGTGCCAGCAGCCGCCCGCTGGGGGATACGCAGTATTTT
many TRBJ2-7 TRBV7-2 TRBD2 CASSLPTSGTSSYEQYF TGTGCCAGCAGCCTCCCGACTAGCGGGACGAGCTCCTACGAGCAGTACTTC
many TRBJ2-1 TRBV5-1 TRBD2 CASSWTSGTYNEQFF TGCGCCAGCAGCTGGACTAGCGGGACCTACAATGAGCAGTTCTTC
few TRBJ2-7 TRBV7-2 - CASSIRGVGEGHGYEQYF TGTGCCAGCAGCATTAGGGGGGTCGGGGAGGGCCACGGCTACGAGCAGTACTTC
few TRBJ1-5 TRBV5-1 - CASSLIGAQPQHF TGCGCCAGCAGCTTGATCGGGGCTCAGCCCCAGCATTTT
many TRBJ1-4 TRBV3-1 - CASSQVAGTGNEKLFF TGTGCCAGCAGCCAAGTTGCCGGGACGGGGAATGAAAAACTGTTTTTT
- TRBJ2-1 TRBV7-3 - CASSPRAAVNEQFF TGTGCCAGCAGCCCTAGAGCCGCAGTAAATGAGCAGTTCTTC
many TRBJ1-1 TRBV30 TRBD1 CAWSVSSSTGGTEAFF TGTGCCTGGAGTGTATCCTCCTCGACAGGGGGAACTGAAGCTTTCTTT
- TRBJ2-2 TRBV19 - CASSIGPNTGELFF TGTGCCAGTAGTATAGGCCCGAACACCGGGGAGCTGTTTTTT
- TRBJ2-2 TRBV5-6 TRBD2 CASSPLGSSGTGELFF TGTGCCAGCAGCCCCCTTGGGTCTAGCGGGACCGGGGAGCTGTTTTTT
once TRBJ2-7 TRBV7-2 - CASSLIAFGIARGQYF TGTGCCAGCAGCTTGATCGCCTTTGGAATAGCACGCGGGCAGTACTTC
- TRBJ2-2 TRBV10-3 - CAISEFGGTTTGELFF TGTGCCATCAGTGAGTTTGGCGGGACGACCACCGGGGAGCTGTTTTTT
- TRBJ2-1 TRBV28 TRBD2 CASSTKLAGILNEQFF TGTGCCAGCAGTACAAAACTAGCGGGGATTCTCAATGAGCAGTTCTTC
many TRBJ2-3 TRBV2 - CASSDSTDTQYF TGTGCCAGCAGCGATAGCACAGATACGCAGTATTTT
many TRBJ1-5 TRBV3-1 - CASSQDWRKPQHF TGTGCCAGCAGCCAAGATTGGCGGAAACCCCAGCATTTT
many TRBJ2-3 TRBV5-1 TRBD2 CASSLASGAPSTDTQYF TGCGCCAGCAGCTTGGCTAGCGGGGCTCCTAGCACAGATACGCAGTATTTT
many TRBJ2-3 TRBV7-2 - CASSYYDTQYF TGTGCCAGCAGCTATTATGATACGCAGTATTTT
- TRBJ2-2 TRBV6-1 - CASSSAGGGSKGFTNTGELFF TGTGCCAGCAGTTCCGCAGGGGGCGGGAGCAAGGGGTTTACGAACACCGGGGAGCTGTTTTTT
few TRBJ2-2 TRBV30 - CAFYGARTTEELFF TGTGCCTTTTATGGGGCTAGGACCACCGAGGAGCTGTTTTTT
many TRBJ2-7 TRBV28 - CASSPGPPKVLGEQYF TGTGCCAGCAGTCCGGGACCGCCTAAGGTTTTGGGCGAGCAGTACTTC
many TRBJ2-3 TRBV14 - CASSQVAGSSDTQYF TGTGCCAGCAGCCAAGTCGCCGGGAGCTCAGATACGCAGTATTTT
many TRBJ2-1 TRBV20-1 - CSARGLALSNEQFF TGCAGTGCTAGAGGGCTAGCGTTAAGCAATGAGCAGTTCTTC
many TRBJ2-5 TRBV7-3 - CASSLRASGRETQYF TGTGCCAGCAGCTTAAGGGCCTCAGGGCGGGAGACCCAGTACTTC
- TRBJ2-3 TRBV12-5 TRBD2 CASGLRDWGGTQYF TGTGCTAGTGGTTTGCGCGATTGGGGGGGGACGCAGTATTTT
many TRBJ2-6 TRBV7-9 - CASSASGEDGANVLTF TGTGCCAGCAGCGCCTCAGGGGAGGACGGGGCCAACGTCCTGACTTTC
many TRBJ1-1 TRBV20-1 - CSARGGAEMNTEAFF TGCAGTGCTAGAGGAGGGGCGGAGATGAACACTGAAGCTTTCTTT
many TRBJ2-3 TRBV20-1 - CSARSFAGRSTDTQYF TGCAGTGCTAGGAGCTTTGCGGGAAGGAGCACAGATACGCAGTATTTT
many TRBJ2-5 TRBV28 TRBD1 CASSFPYTGGLSDRETQYF TGTGCCAGCAGTTTCCCCTATACAGGGGGCTTATCAGATCGGGAGACCCAGTACTTC
few TRBJ2-1 TRBV28 TRBD2 CASSPGTSGIDNEQFF TGTGCCAGCAGCCCAGGGACTAGCGGGATAGATAATGAGCAGTTCTTC
few TRBJ2-2 TRBV19 - CASSTGTLNTGELFF TGTGCCAGTAGTACCGGGACACTGAACACCGGGGAGCTGTTTTTT
few TRBJ1-1 TRBV15 - CATSRGKWAEAFF TGTGCCACCAGCAGAGGGAAGTGGGCTGAAGCTTTCTTT
many TRBJ2-3 TRBV29-1 - CSVRGTRDSTDTQYF TGCAGCGTGCGGGGCACTAGGGACTCCACAGATACGCAGTATTTT
many TRBJ2-5 TRBV20-1 TRBD2 CSASAGVRETQYF TGCAGTGCTTCAGCGGGAGTACGGGAGACCCAGTACTTC
many TRBJ2-5 TRBV24-1 - CATSELQGGEETQYF TGTGCCACCAGTGAACTCCAGGGTGGAGAGGAGACCCAGTACTTC
many TRBJ2-1 TRBV7-9 TRBD2 CASSPVLSGGTYNEQFF TGTGCCAGCAGCCCTGTTCTGAGCGGGGGGACCTACAATGAGCAGTTCTTC
many TRBJ1-1 TRBV7-2 - CASSFMHGDTEAFF TGTGCCAGCAGCTTTATGCACGGGGACACTGAAGCTTTCTTT
many TRBJ2-1 TRBV2 - CASSPRGEQFF TGTGCCAGCAGTCCCCGGGGTGAGCAGTTCTTC